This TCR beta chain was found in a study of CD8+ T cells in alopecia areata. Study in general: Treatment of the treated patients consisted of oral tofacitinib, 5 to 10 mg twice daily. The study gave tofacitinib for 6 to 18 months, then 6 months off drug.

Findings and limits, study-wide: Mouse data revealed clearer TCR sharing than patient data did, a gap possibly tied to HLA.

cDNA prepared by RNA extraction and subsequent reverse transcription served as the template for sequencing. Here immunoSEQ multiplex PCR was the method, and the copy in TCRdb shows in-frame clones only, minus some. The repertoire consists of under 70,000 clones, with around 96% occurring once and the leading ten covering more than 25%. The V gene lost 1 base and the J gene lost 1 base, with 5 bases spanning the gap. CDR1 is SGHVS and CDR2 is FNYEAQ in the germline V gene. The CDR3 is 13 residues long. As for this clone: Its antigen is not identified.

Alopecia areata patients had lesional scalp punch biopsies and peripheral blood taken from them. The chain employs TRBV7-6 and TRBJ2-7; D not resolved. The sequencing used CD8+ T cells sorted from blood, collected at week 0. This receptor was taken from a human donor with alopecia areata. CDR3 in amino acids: CASSLERSYEQYF. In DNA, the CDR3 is TGTGCCAGCAGCTTAGAGAGATCCTACGAGCAGTACTTC. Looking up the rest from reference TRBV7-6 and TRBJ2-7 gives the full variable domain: GAGVSQSPRYKVTKRGQDVALRCDPISGHVSLYWYRQALGQGPEFLTYFNYEAQQDKSGLPNDRFSAERPEGSISTLTIQRTEQRDSAMYRCASSLERSYEQYFGPGTRLTVT.